This passage covers 28 T cell receptor beta chains from one sample sequenced in a study of cytomegalovirus exposure and HLA in healthy donors (dated by TCRdb to about 2017). To prepare the library, the immunoSEQ multiplex PCR assay was applied. TCRdb's version of the immuneACCESS table is confined to in-frame rearrangements and falls short of the full clone set. An unresolved V gene accounts for under half of the shortfall where checked; the remainder is of unknown origin. A total of 100,000 to 150,000 clones appear in this sample, roughly 90% of them only once. The ten top clones hold about 1.5% of the sample. The material sequenced was PBMCs. These receptors all stem from a man under 40 in good health and CMV-seronegative.

The chain combines TRBV4-2 with TRBJ2-7, with TRBD2 matching over 9 bases. CDR3 length equals 17 residues. Germline V gene data show CDR1 as LGHNA and CDR2 as YNFKEQ. J lost 1 base, V lost 1 base, and 8 bases had no gene match. DNA for the CDR3: TGTGCCAGCAGCCAAGTTTTAGTAGCGGGAGCATCCTACGAGCAGTACTTC. Amino acids: CASSQVLVAGASYEQYF.

This clone was observed once. CDR3 nucleotide sequence: TGTGCCAGCAGCTTATCTAGCGGAAACAATGAGCAGTTCTTC. This translates into CASSLSSGNNEQFF. The J gene is TRBJ2-1, the V gene TRBV7-7; 7 bases are shared with TRBD2. The CDR3 contains 14 residues. The V gene end was trimmed by 2 bases and the J gene end by 5 bases; junction bases not matched to a gene: 3. Germline V gene lookup returns CDR1 SSHAT and CDR2 FNYEAQ (reference sequence).

The rearrangement joins TRBV7-2 to TRBJ1-5, with TRBD1 as a possible D gene (5 bases). The CDR3 length is 12 residues. Per the germline V gene, CDR1 is SGHTA and CDR2 is FQGNSA. V lost 5 bases and J lost 15, with 17 bases in between. The CDR3 is CASSLRGEPTHF. The CDR3 DNA reads as TGTGCCAGCAGCCTTAGGGGCGAACCGACGCATTTT.

V is TRBV27 and J is TRBJ1-2; D call uncertain. The CDR3 is 16 residues long. Germline CDR1 MNHEY, CDR2 SMNVEV (reference sequence). V lost 5 bases and J lost 4, with 20 bases in between. This CDR3 reads CASSVSHPGSIYGYTF. In DNA, the CDR3 is TGTGCCAGCAGTGTGAGCCACCCCGGGTCGATCTATGGCTACACCTTC.

The CDR3 coding sequence is TGTGCCAGCTCCCGAGACCGGACAGGGGGCTCCTATAATTCACCCCTCCACTTT. This codes for CASSRDRTGGSYNSPLHF. V is TRBV9 and J is TRBJ1-6; 10 bases align to TRBD1. The junction had 10 bases not matched to a gene; V was cut back by 7 bases and J by 0 bases. The CDR3 spans 18 residues. CDR1 is SGDLS and CDR2 is YYNGEE in the germline V gene.

The chain has TRBV27 and TRBJ1-1, with TRBD1 as a possible D gene (5 bases). Trimming removed 6 bases at V and 0 bases at J, with 17 bases between. This CDR3 has 16 amino acids. Germline-derived CDR1 and CDR2 are MNHEY and SMNVEV (reference sequence). In DNA form, the CDR3 reads TGTGCCAGCAGGGCAACGGGACTTTCCCTGAACACTGAAGCTTTCTTT. It translates to CASRATGLSLNTEAFF.

This clone was recorded a few times. This chain joins TRBV18 and TRBJ2-7, with 9 bases identical to TRBD1. CDR3 length equals 15 residues. V was pared by 5 bases and J by 5 bases, with 10 bases of the junction left unmatched. Germline V CDR1 and CDR2: KGHSH, LQKENI. CDR3 sequence (DNA): TGTGCCAGCTCAACCTTTGGACAGGGGCGAGACGAGCAGTACTTC. Protein product: CASSTFGQGRDEQYF.

The chain uses TRBV25-1 and TRBJ1-2; D unresolved. The germline V gene has CDR1 MGHDK and CDR2 SYGVNS. This CDR3 is built from 12 residues. With 2 bases removed from V and 5 bases from J, the gap between germline ends came to 6 bases. The chain's CDR3 is CASSETGYGYTF. The CDR3, as DNA: TGTGCCAGCAGTGAAACCGGTTATGGCTACACCTTC.

This rearrangement joins TRBV2 to TRBJ1-3, with 7 bases aligning to TRBD1. Trimming at V came to 4 bases and at J to 0 bases, leaving 9 bases not matched to a gene. Germline assignment: CDR1 SNHLY and CDR2 FYNNEI. This CDR3 is 17 amino acids long. CDR3 DNA sequence: TGTGCCAGCAGTGTCTTGACAGGGTCTTTCTCTGGAAACACCATATATTTT. This codes for CASSVLTGSFSGNTIYF.

CDR3 in amino acids: CASSFPGGLQPQHF. CDR3 DNA: TGTGCCAGCAGCTTTCCAGGGGGGTTGCAGCCCCAGCATTTT. The rearrangement uses TRBV7-2 and TRBJ1-5; 7 nucleotides line up with TRBD1. CDR1 is SGHTA and CDR2 is FQGNSA in the germline V gene. The length of the CDR3 is 14 residues. V lost 3 bases to trimming and J lost 7 bases; unmatched junction nucleotides: 6.

The chain links TRBV30 to TRBJ2-3, with 7 bases fitting TRBD2. The CDR3 runs to 14 residues. J lost 8 bases, V lost 5 bases, and 13 bases had no gene match. Germline V gene lookup returns CDR1 GTSNPN and CDR2 SVGIG (reference sequence). This CDR3 reads CAWQRTDSGGTQYF. The CDR3 coding sequence is TGTGCCTGGCAAAGGACGGATTCGGGAGGTACGCAGTATTTT.

V gene TRBV10-3 combines with J gene TRBJ1-1, with 8 bases matching TRBD1. The CDR3 totals 16 residues. Germline assignment: CDR1 ENHRY and CDR2 SYGVKD. J lost 1 base, V lost 2 bases, and 6 bases had no gene match. CDR3 sequence (DNA): TGTGCCATCAGTGAGGTACAGGGGGTAAAGAACACTGAAGCTTTCTTT. It is translated as CAISEVQGVKNTEAFF.

V and J are TRBV19 and TRBJ2-7, with TRBD2 identical over 7 bases. Germline V lookup: CDR1 LNHDA, CDR2 SQIVND (reference sequence). V trimming: 11 bases; J trimming: 1 base; junction bases outside the gene matches: 14. This CDR3 has 15 residues. CDR3 sequence (DNA): TGTGCCGAGGGAGGGTACGGGTATTGGTCCTACGAGCAGTACTTC. Translating gives CAEGGYGYWSYEQYF. Full variable domain (outside the CDR3, taken from reference TRBV19 and TRBJ2-7): DGGITQSPKYLFRKEGQNVTLSCEQNLNHDAMYWYRQDPGQGLRLIYYSQIVNDFQKGDIAEGYSVSREKKESFPLTVTSAQKNPTAFYLCAEGGYGYWSYEQYFGPGTRLTVT.

This sequence joins TRBV11-2 and TRBJ1-4; D possibly corresponds to TRBD1 (6 bases). The germline V gene encodes CDR1 SGHAT and CDR2 FQNNGV. Trimming removed 3 bases from V and 1 base from J, with 15 bases in between. The CDR3 contains 17 residues. Written as DNA, the CDR3 is TGTGCCAGCAGCTTCGGCTCAGGGGTAGGAACTAATGAAAAACTGTTTTTT. The encoded protein is CASSFGSGVGTNEKLFF. The whole variable domain, remainder taken from reference TRBV11-2 and TRBJ1-4, is EAGVAQSPRYKIIEKRQSVAFWCNPISGHATLYWYQQILGQGPKLLIQFQNNGVVDDSQLPKDRFSAERLKGVDSTLKIQPAKLEDSAVYLCASSFGSGVGTNEKLFFGSGTQLSVL.

The DNA of the CDR3 is TGTGCCAGAAGCTTATATAGCAATCAGCCCCAGCATTTT. Protein: CARSLYSNQPQHF. This chain uses TRBV5-3 with TRBJ1-5; D is uncertain. Being an ORF, TRBV5-3 has a function that is uncertain. This CDR3 is 13 amino acids long. V lost 2 bases to trimming and J lost 0 bases, with 3 bases between them.

The chain combines TRBV6-6 with TRBJ2-2, with 8 bases identical to TRBD2. This CDR3 has 15 amino acids. J lost 7 bases, V lost 5 bases, and 9 bases had no gene match. Germline CDR1 and CDR2: MNHNY and SVGAGI (reference sequence). CDR3 nucleotide sequence: TGTGCCAGCAGTGCAAGACTAGCGTTGGGCGGGGAGCTGTTTTTT. This translates into CASSARLALGGELFF.

This chain connects TRBV2 to TRBJ2-5, with TRBD1 matching 7 bases. Per germline, CDR1 SNHLY and CDR2 FYNNEI. Trimming cost V 6 bases and J 4 bases; bases outside gene matches: 11. The CDR3 runs 15 residues. The CDR3 loop is CASSRSVGGTETQYF. In DNA form, the CDR3 reads TGTGCCAGCAGCCGCTCTGTAGGGGGCACAGAGACCCAGTACTTC.

The rearrangement links TRBV5-6 to TRBJ2-7; the D is unclear. CDR3 size: 12 residues. The V and J ends lost 0 bases and 9 bases respectively, with 10 bases between them. Germline CDR1 reads SGHDT; CDR2 reads YYEEEE. The CDR3, as DNA: TGTGCCAGCAGCTTGGGGTATCGCGGGCAGTACTTC. Protein: CASSLGYRGQYF.

The chain combines TRBV7-2 with TRBJ1-1, with 12 bases identical to TRBD1. The CDR3 is made up of 15 amino acids. In germline, CDR1 is SGHTA, CDR2 FQGNSA. V lost 3 bases and J lost 6; bases outside the gene matches: 5. CDR3 in amino acids: CASSLGQGAIAEAFF. The CDR3 DNA follows: TGTGCCAGCAGCTTGGGACAGGGGGCGATCGCTGAAGCTTTCTTT.

Concerning this clone: The junction differs from germline at one of its ends, possibly a read error. The chain employs TRBV19 and TRBJ2-6; 10 nucleotides agree with TRBD1. Germline V lookup: CDR1 LNHDA, CDR2 SQIVND (reference sequence). This CDR3 spans 11 amino acids. CDR3 region: CASMSWDRGSF. The CDR3 DNA reads TGTGCCAGTATGTCTTGGGACAGGGGATCTTTC.

The gene calls are TRBV6-4 and TRBJ2-2, with a tentative D call TRBD2 (6 bases). Germline V gene lookup returns CDR1 MRHNA and CDR2 SNTAGT. This CDR3 has 15 residues. Trimming removed 0 bases from V and 1 base from J, with 6 bases in between. CDR3 in amino acids: CASSDSGLNTGELFF. CDR3 DNA: TGTGCCAGCAGTGACTCGGGACTGAACACCGGGGAGCTGTTTTTT.

J is TRBJ1-2 and V is TRBV2, with D perhaps matching TRBD1 (6 bases). With 3 bases removed from V and 7 bases from J, the gap between germline ends came to 12 bases. The CDR3 sequence is 13 residues long. The germline gives CDR1 SNHLY, CDR2 FYNNEI. The CDR3 DNA reads TGTGCCAGCAGTGACAACAGGGATTTTGGCTACACCTTC. Encoded protein: CASSDNRDFGYTF.

The chain carries TRBV5-6 and TRBJ2-1; TRBD2 agrees at 10 bases. V lost 3 bases and J lost 0; bases outside the gene matches: 9. The CDR3 has 18 residues. The germline CDR1 and CDR2 sequences are SGHDT and YYEEEE. For the CDR3, the DNA is TGTGCCAGCAGCTCCCTGGGGGCTAGCGGGAGCTCCTACAATGAGCAGTTCTTC. It is translated as CASSSLGASGSSYNEQFF.

The chain is built from TRBV11-2 and TRBJ2-7, with 9 nucleotides matching TRBD2. The V segment lost 6 bases and the J segment 0 bases; nucleotides outside the gene matches: 9. CDR3 length: 16 amino acids. Germline V gives CDR1 SGHAT, CDR2 FQNNGV. CDR3: CASRGSSGINSYEQYF. DNA of the CDR3: TGTGCCAGCAGGGGCTCTAGCGGGATAAACTCCTACGAGCAGTACTTC.

This clone was seen just once. One end of the junction fails to match germline, which may point to a read error. The CDR3 DNA sequence: TGTGCCAGCAGCTTAGAGTGGACTTCCTCCAATGAGCAGTTCTTC. Amino acids: CASSLEWTSSNEQFF. The genes are TRBV11-2 and TRBJ2-1; possibly TRBD2 for D (5 bases). The germline V gene has CDR1 SGHAT and CDR2 FQNNGV. This CDR3 has 15 residues.

The chain combines TRBV5-6 with TRBJ2-5, with 9 bases lining up with TRBD1. Looked up from germline, CDR1 is SGHDT and CDR2 is YYEEEE. The CDR3 consists of 16 residues. V dropped 0 bases and J dropped 3; count of bases not matched to a gene: 6. CDR3 protein: CASSLDRGLLEETQYF. The CDR3 nucleotides read TGTGCCAGCAGCTTGGACAGGGGGCTTTTAGAAGAGACCCAGTACTTC.

The rearrangement links TRBV5-4 to TRBJ2-7, with D maybe TRBD1 (6 bases). Between the trimmed V and J ends, which lost 3 bases and 6 bases, there was a span of 19 bases. Germline lookup yields CDR1 SGHNT and CDR2 YYREEE (reference sequence). This CDR3 is 15 amino acids long. The CDR3 here is CASSSGRDNDGEQYF. The CDR3 region has the DNA TGTGCCAGCAGCTCCGGACGGGACAATGATGGCGAGCAGTACTTC.

The chain carries TRBV4-1 and TRBJ2-1, with 7 positions matching TRBD2. The CDR3 is 16 residues long. Looked up from germline, CDR1 is MGHRA and CDR2 is YSYEKL. V trimming: 0 bases; J trimming: 7 bases; junction bases outside the gene matches: 9. The CDR3 is CASSQDPGGGNNEQFF. The CDR3 nucleotides are TGCGCCAGCAGCCAAGATCCGGGAGGTGGGAATAATGAGCAGTTCTTC.